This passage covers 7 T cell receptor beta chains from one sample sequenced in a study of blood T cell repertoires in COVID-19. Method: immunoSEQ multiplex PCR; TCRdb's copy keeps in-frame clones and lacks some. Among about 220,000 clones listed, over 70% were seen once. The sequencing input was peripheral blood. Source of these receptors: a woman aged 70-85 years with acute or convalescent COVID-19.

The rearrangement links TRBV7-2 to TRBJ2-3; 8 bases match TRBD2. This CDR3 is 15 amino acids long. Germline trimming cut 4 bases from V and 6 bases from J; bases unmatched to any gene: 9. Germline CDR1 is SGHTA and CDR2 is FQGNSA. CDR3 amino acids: CASSSHGTSVDTQYF. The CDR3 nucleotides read TGTGCCAGCAGCTCCCATGGGACTAGTGTGGATACGCAGTATTTT.

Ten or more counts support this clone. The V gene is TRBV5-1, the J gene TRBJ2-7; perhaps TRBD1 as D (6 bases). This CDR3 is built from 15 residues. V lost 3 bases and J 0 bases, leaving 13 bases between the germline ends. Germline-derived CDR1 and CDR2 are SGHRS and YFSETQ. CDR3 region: CASSSSEQGSYEQYF. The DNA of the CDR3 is TGCGCCAGCAGCTCCTCGGAACAGGGCTCCTACGAGCAGTACTTC.

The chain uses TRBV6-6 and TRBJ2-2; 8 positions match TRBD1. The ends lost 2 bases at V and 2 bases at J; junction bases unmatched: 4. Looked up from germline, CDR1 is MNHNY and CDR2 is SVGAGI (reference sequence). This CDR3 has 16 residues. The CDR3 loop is CASSYGGQGNTGELFF. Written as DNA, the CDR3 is TGTGCCAGCAGTTACGGTGGACAGGGCAACACCGGGGAGCTGTTTTTT.

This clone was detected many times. The CDR3 here is CASGALRRSFEAFF. CDR3 DNA sequence: TGTGCCAGCGGAGCTCTCCGTCGGAGTTTTGAAGCTTTCTTT. The chain carries TRBV5-5 and TRBJ1-1, with D unclear. V lost 7 bases, J lost 7 bases, and 20 bases lay in between. Germline V gene sequence: CDR1 SGHKS, CDR2 YYEKEE (reference sequence). CDR3 length equals 14 residues.

CDR3 residues: CASSTRQGNYGYTF. For the CDR3, the DNA is TGTGCCAGCAGCACGAGACAGGGAAACTATGGCTACACCTTC. This chain links TRBV5-4 with TRBJ1-2, with 7 bases lining up with TRBD1. V was clipped by 4 bases and J by 2 bases; unmatched bases: 5. The CDR3 has 14 residues. The germline V gene has CDR1 SGHNT and CDR2 YYREEE (reference sequence). Full variable domain (rest looked up from reference TRBV5-4 and TRBJ1-2): ETGVTQSPTHLIKTRGQQVTLRCSSQSGHNTVSWYQQALGQGPQFIFQYYREEENGRGNFPPRFSGLQFPNYSSELNVNALELDDSALYLCASSTRQGNYGYTFGSGTRLTVV.

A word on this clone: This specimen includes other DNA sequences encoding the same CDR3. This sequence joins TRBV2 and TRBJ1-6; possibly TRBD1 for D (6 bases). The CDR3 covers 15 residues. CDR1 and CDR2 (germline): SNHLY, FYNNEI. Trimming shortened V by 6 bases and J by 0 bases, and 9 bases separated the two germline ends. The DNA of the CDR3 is TGTGCCAGCAGAGACAGGAGCTCCTATAATTCACCCCTCCACTTT. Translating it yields CASRDRSSYNSPLHF.

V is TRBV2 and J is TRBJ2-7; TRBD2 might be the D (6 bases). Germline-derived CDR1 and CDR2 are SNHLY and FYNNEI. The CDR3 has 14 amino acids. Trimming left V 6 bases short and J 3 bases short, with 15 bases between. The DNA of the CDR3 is TGTGCCAGCAGCCCCGGGACTTCGGTCTACGAGCAGTACGTC. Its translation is CASSPGTSVYEQYV.